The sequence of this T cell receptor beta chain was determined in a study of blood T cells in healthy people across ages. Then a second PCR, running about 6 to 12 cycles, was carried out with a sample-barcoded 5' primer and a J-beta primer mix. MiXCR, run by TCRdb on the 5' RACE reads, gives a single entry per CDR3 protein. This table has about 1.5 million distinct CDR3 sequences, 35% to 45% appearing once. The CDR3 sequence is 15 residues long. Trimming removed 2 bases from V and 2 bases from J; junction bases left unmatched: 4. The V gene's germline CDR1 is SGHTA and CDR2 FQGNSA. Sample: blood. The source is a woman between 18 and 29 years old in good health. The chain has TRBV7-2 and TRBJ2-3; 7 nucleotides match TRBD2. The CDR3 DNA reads TGTGCCAGCAGCTTACAAGCGGGGCCCACAGATACGCAGTATTTT. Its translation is CASSLQAGPTDTQYF.